This T cell receptor beta chain was sequenced for a study of cytomegalovirus exposure and HLA in healthy donors. The V gene's germline CDR1 is SGHNT and CDR2 YYREEE (reference sequence). V lost 4 bases to trimming and J lost 2 bases, with 23 bases between them. CDR3 length equals 18 residues. 13 Jbeta primers and 60 Vbeta primers were used for the PCR. Here immunoSEQ multiplex PCR was the method, and the copy in TCRdb shows in-frame clones only, minus some. The sample lists under 200,000 clones, about 85% occurring once. The sequence was obtained from a man younger than 40 in good health and CMV-seropositive. The sequencing input was PBMCs. The rearrangement joins TRBV5-4 to TRBJ2-3; D may be TRBD1 (6 bases). CDR3 DNA: TGTGCCAGCAGCCCCAGGGGCGTGATCTTAGGGTTCACAGATACGCAGTATTTT. Translated: CASSPRGVILGFTDTQYF.